This TCR beta chain was observed in a study of technical replicates of blood from several donors. Trimming removed 4 bases from V and 4 bases from J, with 9 bases in between. The CDR3 spans 13 residues. Germline V gives CDR1 MGHDK, CDR2 SYGVNS. The data were produced by immunoSEQ multiplex PCR, yet TCRdb's version contains in-frame clones alone and is incomplete. The sample comprises about 73,000 clones, 90% to 95% of which are singletons, and 0.2% to 0.3% rests with the top ten. The TCR sequence derives from a human donor in good health. Material: T cells isolated from PBMCs. The chain joins TRBV25-1 to TRBJ2-3; TRBD2 might be the D (5 bases). The CDR3 sequence is CASSGERPDTQYF. The CDR3 DNA reads as TGTGCCAGCAGTGGCGAGCGGCCAGATACGCAGTATTTT.